Listed here are 7 T cell receptor beta chains from one sample, sequenced in a study of blood T cell repertoires in COVID-19 (dated by TCRdb to 2020 to 2021). Libraries were constructed by the immunoSEQ multiplex PCR assay. Here the immuneACCESS table is served through TCRdb, limited to in-frame sequences with V and J called. Missing clones are a known gap in these copies; in checked studies unresolved V genes cover under half, and the rest lacks a known reason. The sample yields about 230,000 clones; approximately 90% were counted once. The ten top clones hold about 2.5% of the sample. The sequenced sample was PBMCs or T cells enriched from blood (not recorded which). All receptors derive from a middle-aged woman with acute COVID-19.

The table lists this clone with a count of one. The CDR3 DNA follows: TGTGCTAGTGGTTTGTCCGGCGGGCCGAACACTGAAGCTTTCTTT. This gives the protein CASGLSGGPNTEAFF. The rearrangement joins TRBV12-5 to TRBJ1-1; no firm D call. This CDR3 is built from 15 residues. Germline lookup yields CDR1 LGHNT and CDR2 FRNRAP. Trimming took 2 bases from V and 1 from J, leaving 11 bases between them.

The chain is built from TRBV24-1 and TRBJ2-1; D not certain. This CDR3 has 17 amino acids. CDR1 KGHDR and CDR2 SFDVKD come from the germline V gene. V was trimmed by 3 bases and J by 0 bases, leaving 14 bases between them. The CDR3 loop is CATSDVASTGSYNEQFF. CDR3 coding DNA: TGTGCCACCAGTGATGTAGCTTCTACGGGCTCCTACAATGAGCAGTTCTTC.

This rearrangement joins TRBV23-1 to TRBJ1-1, with 12 bases lining up with TRBD1. TRBV23-1 qualifies as an ORF whose function is uncertain. The CDR3 is 19 residues long. V shed 0 bases, J shed 1 base, and the junction held 9 bases outside the gene matches. Here the CDR3 DNA reads TGCGCCAGCAGTCAATCAGGCGGGACAGGGGGCGAAGGGAACACTGAAGCTTTCTTT. Its protein product is CASSQSGGTGGEGNTEAFF.

The V and J genes are TRBV5-6 and TRBJ1-2; TRBD1 agrees at 10 bases. The CDR3 totals 15 residues. Germline V gene data show CDR1 as SGHDT and CDR2 as YYEEEE. With V trimmed by 1 base and J by 4 bases, 4 bases remained unmatched. Here the CDR3 DNA reads TGTGCCAGCAGCTTGTACGACAGGGGGCTCTATGGCTACACCTTC. It specifies CASSLYDRGLYGYTF.

In its sample, this clone was seen once. The rearrangement links TRBV10-3 to TRBJ1-1; D is possibly TRBD1 (5 bases). The CDR3 is 13 residues long. Germline V gives CDR1 ENHRY, CDR2 SYGVKD. Deletions cut 7 bases from V and 2 bases from J, with 11 bases between. The CDR3 DNA sequence: TGTGCCATCAATAGGGGCCCAAACACTGAAGCTTTCTTT. This codes for CAINRGPNTEAFF.

The chain carries TRBV7-2 and TRBJ2-3, with 8 bases identical to TRBD1. Germline V gives CDR1 SGHTA, CDR2 FQGNSA. The V gene end was trimmed by 1 base and the J gene end by 8 bases; junction bases not matched to a gene: 5. There are 14 residues in the CDR3. DNA for the CDR3: TGTGCCAGCAGCTTAGGGGACAGGCGAGGTACGCAGTATTTT. Translating it yields CASSLGDRRGTQYF.

This chain uses TRBV19 with TRBJ2-1, with D hard to call. Per the germline V gene, CDR1 is LNHDA and CDR2 is SQIVND (reference sequence). The CDR3 runs 14 residues. V was pared by 5 bases and J by 9 bases, with 17 bases between. The chain's CDR3 is CASSFQRGMGEQFF. DNA of the CDR3: TGTGCCAGTAGTTTTCAGCGCGGTATGGGTGAGCAGTTCTTC.